Listed below are T cell receptor beta chains from one sample, sequenced in a study of cytomegalovirus exposure and HLA in healthy donors. Assay used: immunoSEQ multiplex PCR; TCRdb lists only in-frame clones, some missing. The sample records under 150,000 clones, around 77% being singletons. The sequencing input was PBMCs. These receptors originate from a woman between 45 and 65 years old in good health and CMV-seronegative. Both conserved end residues are trimmed from each CDR3. A D gene is named only where the DNA matches it firmly.

V gene,D gene,J gene,CDR3 protein
TRBV10-3,-,TRBJ1-5,AISGTDNQPQH
TRBV5-5,-,TRBJ1-4,ASSWVQGLGEKLF
TRBV19,TRBD1,TRBJ1-1,ASSIEVQGGAF
TRBV2,TRBD2,TRBJ2-2,ASSGKRGAPIGELF
TRBV6-5,TRBD1,TRBJ1-2,ASLEGATGGYT
TRBV4-1,TRBD2,TRBJ2-1,ASSTGGGLSSYNEQF
TRBV4-3,-,TRBJ1-2,ASSREDSESNYGYT
TRBV5-1,TRBD1,TRBJ1-1,ASSGTGGGTEAF
TRBV27,TRBD1,TRBJ2-7,ASSRHSSGGTSYEQY
TRBV4-1,TRBD1,TRBJ1-2,ASSQEILDRGRVGYT
TRBV9,-,TRBJ2-5,ASSSQGQRGTQY
TRBV9,-,TRBJ2-3,ASSVWSDLTDTQY
TRBV30,TRBD1,TRBJ1-6,AWSRDRSNSPLH
TRBV5-4,-,TRBJ1-4,ASSLGGPSNEKLF
TRBV7-9,TRBD1,TRBJ2-2,ASSLVAGGRNTGELF
TRBV5-4,TRBD1,TRBJ1-5,ASSLDRGPNQPQH
TRBV5-1,TRBD2,TRBJ2-1,ASSPRGEYNEQF
TRBV15,-,TRBJ2-2,ATSRENRANTGELF
TRBV7-6,-,TRBJ1-6,ASSLLGTGVDSPLH
TRBV5-6,-,TRBJ1-6,ASSLADAYRAYNSPLH
TRBV7-2,TRBD2,TRBJ2-1,ASIQQQRGGWEQF
TRBV19,-,TRBJ2-1,ASRYSLGATYNEQF
TRBV6-5,-,TRBJ1-2,ASFGTLGAVYGYT
TRBV7-2,TRBD2,TRBJ2-2,ASSLRGTSGTNTGELF
TRBV5-1,-,TRBJ2-1,ASSLGRGPYNEQF
TRBV6-5,TRBD2,TRBJ2-3,ASSTERGATDTQY
TRBV9,-,TRBJ2-7,ASSVVPDTTEQY
TRBV6-1,TRBD1,TRBJ1-2,ASRGAGGINYGYT
TRBV6-5,TRBD1,TRBJ2-7,ASSKGGQGKQY
TRBV25-1,TRBD2,TRBJ2-7,ASSGLTSGGEQY
TRBV4-2,TRBD1,TRBJ1-6,ASSQEEGTGNSPLH
TRBV19,-,TRBJ2-2,ASSIRRGIGTGELF
TRBV19,TRBD2,TRBJ2-7,ASSTGTSWYEQY